The 20 T cell receptor beta chains in this list originate from one sample, sequenced in a study of Graves' ophthalmopathy and Graves' hyperthyroidism. As the template, RNA transcripts were used to amplify TCR beta CDR3 regions. HTBI primers were employed in first-round RT-PCR, then a second-round multiplex PCR followed. Each CDR3 protein gets one entry after TCRdb re-called the multiplex PCR reads with MiXCR. The sample includes 300,000 or so distinct CDR3 sequences, 15% to 20% of them seen just once. The specimen was peripheral blood. Receptor source: an adult man with Graves' ophthalmopathy.

V gene TRBV6-5 combines with J gene TRBJ2-7; D remains unclear. The germline CDR1 and CDR2 sequences are MNHEY and SVGAGI. Trimming took off 4 bases at V and 0 bases at J, with 13 bases between the two ends. The CDR3 has 15 amino acids. CDR3 protein: CASSFGAATSYEQYF. CDR3 coding DNA: TGTGCCAGCAGTTTTGGTGCCGCGACCTCCTACGAGCAGTACTTC.

This clonotype was found many times. The chain carries TRBV9 and TRBJ1-1, with 8 bases fitting TRBD1. Trimming cost V 0 bases and J 4 bases; bases outside gene matches: 11. The germline CDR1 and CDR2 sequences are SGDLS and YYNGEE. This CDR3 is built from 17 residues. The CDR3 region is CASSVALQGALGTEAFF. CDR3 in DNA: TGTGCCAGCAGCGTAGCTCTGCAGGGGGCGTTGGGCACTGAAGCTTTCTTT. Full variable domain (outside the CDR3, taken from reference TRBV9 and TRBJ1-1): DSGVTQTPKHLITATGQRVTLRCSPRSGDLSVYWYQQSLDQGLQFLIQYYNGEERAKGNILERFSAQQFPDLHSELNLSSLELGDSALYFCASSVALQGALGTEAFFGQGTRLTVV.

There are a few counts of this clonotype. A much larger clonotype is one base distant, so this may be a read error. The V and J genes are TRBV4-1 and TRBJ2-7; 8 positions agree with TRBD2. V dropped 7 bases and J dropped 4; count of bases not matched to a gene: 18. Germline assignment: CDR1 MGHRA and CDR2 YSYEKL. This CDR3 comprises 17 residues. This chain's CDR3 is CASIPSVMAGGVYEQYF. In DNA, the CDR3 is TGCGCCAGCATCCCCTCCGTAATGGCGGGAGGCGTTTACGAGCAGTACTTC.

This clonotype was detected ten times or more. This rearrangement joins TRBV18 to TRBJ2-7; tentatively, D is TRBD2 (5 bases). The V end was cut by 4 bases, the J end by 6 bases, with 13 bases between. The CDR3 consists of 13 residues. The germline gives CDR1 KGHSH, CDR2 LQKENI. The CDR3 coding sequence is TGTGCCAGCTCACGAGCCCAGGCGGGCGAGCAGTACTTC. The encoded protein is CASSRAQAGEQYF.

In its sample, this clonotype was seen many times. The V and J genes are TRBV11-2 and TRBJ1-2; tentative D call: TRBD1 (5 bases). The germline CDR1 and CDR2 sequences are SGHAT and FQNNGV. V gave up 0 bases and J gave up 8 bases, with 13 bases separating them. The CDR3 extends over 14 amino acids. Here the CDR3 reads CASSLEVTERGYTF. The CDR3 coding sequence is TGTGCCAGCAGCTTAGAAGTGACAGAAAGGGGCTACACCTTC.

This clonotype was observed at least ten times. The V call is TRBV2, the J call TRBJ2-5; D call uncertain. V lost 3 bases to trimming and J lost 4 bases, with 9 bases between them. Per germline, CDR1 SNHLY and CDR2 FYNNEI. The CDR3 consists of 13 residues. In DNA form, the CDR3 reads TGTGCCAGCAGTGAGAATGGGCTAGAGACCCAGTACTTC. Translating it yields CASSENGLETQYF.

This clonotype occurred many times. The chain links TRBV2 to TRBJ1-1; tentatively, D is TRBD1 (6 bases). Trimming took 7 bases from V and 4 from J, leaving 16 bases between them. CDR1 is SNHLY and CDR2 is FYNNEI in the germline V gene. The CDR3 covers 14 residues. Here the CDR3 DNA reads TGTGCCAGCACCAGGGGCGGGGAGGTCACTGAAGCTTTCTTT. Amino acids: CASTRGGEVTEAFF.

This clonotype was seen ten or more times. The chain joins TRBV7-9 to TRBJ2-7; D assignment may be TRBD1 or TRBD2 (5 bases each). The CDR3 runs 15 residues. From germline, CDR1 is SEHNR and CDR2 FQNEAQ (reference sequence). Trimming left V 5 bases short and J 3 bases short, with 17 bases between. The CDR3 DNA follows: TGTGCCAGCAGCCCGAACCAGGGAGAGGGCTACGAGCAGTACTTC. Amino acids: CASSPNQGEGYEQYF.

The table lists this clonotype with many counts. This sequence may be a read error, since a much larger clone differs from it by one base. This chain joins TRBV27 and TRBJ1-5; D remains unclear. CDR1 is MNHEY and CDR2 is SMNVEV in the germline V gene (reference sequence). CDR3 length: 13 amino acids. The V and J ends lost 1 base and 2 bases respectively, with 3 bases between them. The CDR3 reads CASSLWGNQPQHF. The CDR3 bases are TGTGCCAGCAGTTTATGGGGCAATCAGCCCCAGCATTTT.

In this sample, this clonotype turned up many times. The rearrangement links TRBV6-5 to TRBJ2-1, with 8 bases that match TRBD1. V shed 6 bases and J 4 bases; nucleotides not matched to a gene: 8. This CDR3 spans 15 amino acids. Germline lookup yields CDR1 MNHEY and CDR2 SVGAGI. The CDR3 reads CASSGGQVKYNEQFF. Written as DNA, the CDR3 is TGTGCCAGCAGCGGGGGACAGGTAAAGTACAATGAGCAGTTCTTC.

Ten or more counts support this clonotype. The V and J genes are TRBV11-2 and TRBJ2-2, with D maybe TRBD1 (6 bases). CDR3 length equals 17 residues. Germline V gene lookup returns CDR1 SGHAT and CDR2 FQNNGV. The V end lost 0 bases, the J end lost 0 bases, and 11 bases lay between the germline ends. The CDR3 region has the DNA TGTGCCAGCAGCTTAGATCGCTACAGGGCGAACACCGGGGAGCTGTTTTTT. Residues: CASSLDRYRANTGELFF. The full variable domain, with the rest looked up from reference TRBV11-2 and TRBJ2-2, is EAGVAQSPRYKIIEKRQSVAFWCNPISGHATLYWYQQILGQGPKLLIQFQNNGVVDDSQLPKDRFSAERLKGVDSTLKIQPAKLEDSAVYLCASSLDRYRANTGELFFGEGSRLTVL.

Many counts were recorded for this clonotype. The rearrangement joins TRBV6-5 to TRBJ1-1; no clear D. CDR1 MNHEY and CDR2 SVGAGI come from the germline V gene. V lost 0 bases and J lost 11, with 13 bases in between. CDR3 size: 13 residues. DNA for the CDR3: TGTGCCAGCAGTTACTCTTTAAGGAGGAGGGCTTTCTTT. Its protein is CASSYSLRRRAFF.

The chain joins TRBV12-3 or TRBV12-4 to TRBJ1-1; 9 bases are shared with TRBD1. After removal of 4 bases from V and 1 base from J, the junction contained 7 bases not matched to a gene. The CDR3 spans 16 residues. This CDR3 is CASSYDSGQGNTEAFF. The CDR3 DNA reads as TGTGCCAGCAGTTATGATTCGGGACAGGGGAACACTGAAGCTTTCTTT.

This clonotype was observed many times. CDR3 DNA sequence: TGTGCCAGCAGCCCAAGGGAGCGGTACACCGGGGAGCTGTTTTTT. This encodes CASSPRERYTGELFF. The chain links TRBV11-2 to TRBJ2-2, with D possibly TRBD2 on 5 matching bases. V lost 5 bases, J lost 3 bases, and 13 bases lay in between. CDR1 is SGHAT, CDR2 FQNNGV, per germline. This CDR3 contains 15 residues.

This clonotype has more than one count but fewer than ten. This chain joins TRBV13 and TRBJ1-3, with D tentatively TRBD1 (5 bases). This CDR3 has 17 amino acids. Germline values: CDR1 PRHDT, CDR2 FYEKMQ (reference sequence). V was clipped by 5 bases and J by 4 bases, with 21 bases between them. DNA of the CDR3: TGTGCCAGCAGCGGATTCAACGGTCGGGGCTTGGGAAACACCATATATTTT. As protein: CASSGFNGRGLGNTIYF.

This clonotype was seen once. One end of the junction varies from germline; a read error may be responsible. This chain connects TRBV7-8 to TRBJ1-5; possible D gene TRBD1, 5 bases. The CDR3 covers 17 residues. Germline values: CDR1 SGHVS, CDR2 FQNEAQ. The CDR3 nucleotides are TGTGCCAGCATCTTAGCGCCCAGGGTGGCAGGTAATCAGCCCCAGCATTTT. Its protein product is CASILAPRVAGNQPQHF.

This clonotype was observed at least ten times. Its ends do not fully match the called genes, so a read error is possible. The chain couples TRBV20-1 to TRBJ2-7; a weak D match, TRBD1 (5 bases). The CDR3 runs 12 residues. Germline CDR1 is DFQATT and CDR2 is SNEGSKA (reference sequence). The CDR3: CSARDPGYGQYF. The CDR3 nucleotides are TGCAGTGCTAGAGATCCAGGGTACGGGCAGTACTTC.

This clonotype was seen many times. J is TRBJ2-5 and V is TRBV28; D not resolved. Looked up from germline, CDR1 is MDHEN and CDR2 is SYDVKM. V lost 6 bases, J lost 7 bases, and 9 bases lay in between. This CDR3 contains 11 residues. The CDR3 DNA reads TGTGCCAGCAGATCTTTTGGGACCCAGTACTTC. Protein sequence: CASRSFGTQYF.

Many counts were recorded for this clonotype. This rearrangement joins TRBV7-8 to TRBJ1-5; no firm D call. CDR1 and CDR2 (germline): SGHVS, FQNEAQ. The V end lost 5 bases, the J end lost 2 bases, and 7 bases lay between the germline ends. CDR3 length: 13 amino acids. CDR3 nucleotide sequence: TGTGCCAGCAGCATACAGCGCAATCAGCCCCAGCATTTT. Its protein product is CASSIQRNQPQHF.

This clonotype was detected ten times or more. The chain is built from TRBV7-2 and TRBJ1-2, with a tentative D call TRBD1 (5 bases). With 4 bases removed from V and 4 bases from J, the gap between germline ends came to 19 bases. Per germline, CDR1 SGHTA and CDR2 FQGNSA. The CDR3 loop spans 16 amino acids. The CDR3 protein is CASSSTWGEESYGYTF. CDR3 nucleotide sequence: TGTGCCAGCAGCTCCACGTGGGGGGAGGAATCCTATGGCTACACCTTC.